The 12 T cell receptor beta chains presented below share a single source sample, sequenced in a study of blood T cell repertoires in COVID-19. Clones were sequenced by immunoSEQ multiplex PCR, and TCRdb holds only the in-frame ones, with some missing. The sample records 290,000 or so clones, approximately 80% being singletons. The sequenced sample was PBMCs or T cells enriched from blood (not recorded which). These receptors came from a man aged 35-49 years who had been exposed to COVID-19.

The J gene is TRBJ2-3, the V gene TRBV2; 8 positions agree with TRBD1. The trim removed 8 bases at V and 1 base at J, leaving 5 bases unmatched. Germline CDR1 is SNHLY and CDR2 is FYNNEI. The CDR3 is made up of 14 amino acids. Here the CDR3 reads CASGSGGRTDTQYF. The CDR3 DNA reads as TGTGCCAGCGGATCAGGGGGCCGCACAGATACGCAGTATTTT.

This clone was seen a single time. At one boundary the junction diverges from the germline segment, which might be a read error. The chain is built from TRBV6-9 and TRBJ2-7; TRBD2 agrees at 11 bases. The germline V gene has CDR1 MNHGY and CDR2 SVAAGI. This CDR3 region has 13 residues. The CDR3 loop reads CASRLLAGDEQYF. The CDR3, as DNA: TGCGCCAGCAGGCTACTAGCGGGAGACGAGCAGTACTTC.

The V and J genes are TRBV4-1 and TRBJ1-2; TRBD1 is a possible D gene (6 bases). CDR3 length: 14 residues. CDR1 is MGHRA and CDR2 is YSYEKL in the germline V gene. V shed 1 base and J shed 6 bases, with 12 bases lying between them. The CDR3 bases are TGCGCCAGCAGCCAAGTCACCGGGACACATGGCTACACCTTC. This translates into CASSQVTGTHGYTF.

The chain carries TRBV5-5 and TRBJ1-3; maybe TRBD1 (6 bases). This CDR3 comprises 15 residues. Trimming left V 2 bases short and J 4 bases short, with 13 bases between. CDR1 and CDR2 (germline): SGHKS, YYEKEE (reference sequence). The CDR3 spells CASSFWGQEGNTIYF. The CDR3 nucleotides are TGTGCCAGCAGCTTCTGGGGGCAGGAAGGAAACACCATATATTTT.

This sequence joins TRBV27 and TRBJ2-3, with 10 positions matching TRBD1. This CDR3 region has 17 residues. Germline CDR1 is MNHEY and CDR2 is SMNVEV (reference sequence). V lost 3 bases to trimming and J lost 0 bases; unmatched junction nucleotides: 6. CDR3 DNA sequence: TGTGCCAGCAGTTTCCCGGGACAGGGGCTAAGCACAGATACGCAGTATTTT. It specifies CASSFPGQGLSTDTQYF.

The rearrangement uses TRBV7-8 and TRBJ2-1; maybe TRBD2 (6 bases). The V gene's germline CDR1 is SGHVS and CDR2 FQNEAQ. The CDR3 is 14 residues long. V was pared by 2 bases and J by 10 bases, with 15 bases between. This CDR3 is CASSLPRYGGEQFF. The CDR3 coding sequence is TGTGCCAGCAGCTTACCCCGTTACGGAGGGGAGCAGTTCTTC.

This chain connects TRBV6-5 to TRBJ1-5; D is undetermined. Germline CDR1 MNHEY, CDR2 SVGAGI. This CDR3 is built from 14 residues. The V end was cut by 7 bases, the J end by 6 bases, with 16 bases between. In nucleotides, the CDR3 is TGTGCCAGCACTGCGATGGATTCGGGTCAGCCCCAGCATTTT. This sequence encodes CASTAMDSGQPQHF.

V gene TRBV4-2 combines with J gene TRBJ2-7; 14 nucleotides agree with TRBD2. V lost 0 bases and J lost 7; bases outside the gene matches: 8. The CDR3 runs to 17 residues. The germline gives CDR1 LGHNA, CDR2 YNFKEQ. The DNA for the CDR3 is TGTGCCAGCAGCCAAGATCTGGGACTAGCGGGAGTATCTGAGCAGTACTTC. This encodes CASSQDLGLAGVSEQYF.

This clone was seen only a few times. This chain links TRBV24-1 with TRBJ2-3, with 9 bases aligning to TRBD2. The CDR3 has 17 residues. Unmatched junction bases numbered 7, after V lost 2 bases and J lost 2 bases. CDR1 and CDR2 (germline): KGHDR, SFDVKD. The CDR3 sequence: CATSDSPGLATTDTQYF. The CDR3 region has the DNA TGTGCCACCAGTGATTCCCCGGGACTAGCCACCACAGATACGCAGTATTTT.

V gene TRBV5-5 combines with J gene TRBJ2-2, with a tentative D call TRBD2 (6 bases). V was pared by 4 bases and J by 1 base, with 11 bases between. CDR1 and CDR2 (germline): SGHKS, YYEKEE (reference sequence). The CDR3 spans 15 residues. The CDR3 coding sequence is TGTGCCAGCAGCCTCGGGAGTCTGAACACCGGGGAGCTGTTTTTT. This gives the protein CASSLGSLNTGELFF.

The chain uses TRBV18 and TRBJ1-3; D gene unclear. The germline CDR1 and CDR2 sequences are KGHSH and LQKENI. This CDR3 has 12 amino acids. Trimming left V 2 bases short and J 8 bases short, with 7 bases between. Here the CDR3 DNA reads TGTGCCAGCTCACCAGGCGGGGACACCATATATTTT. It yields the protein CASSPGGDTIYF.

CDR3 in DNA: TGTGCCAGAAGGGGCGGCCCTTTTGAAGCTTTCTTT. This translates into CARRGGPFEAFF. The rearrangement links TRBV19 to TRBJ1-1; tentative D call: TRBD1 (5 bases). Trimming stripped 9 bases from V and 7 bases from J, with 15 bases between. CDR3 size: 12 residues. The germline V gene has CDR1 LNHDA and CDR2 SQIVND (reference sequence).